A selection of T cell receptor beta chains follows, all from one sample in a study of human T cells and chemical hapten exposure. TCRdb re-called the 5' RACE reads through MiXCR, storing one row per CDR3 protein. The table lists 95,000 to 120,000 distinct CDR3 sequences, 15% to 20% of them singletons. These receptor sequences come from a human donor in good health. Both conserved end residues are part of each CDR3. The D gene is left open where the match is weak. Rows give clone size only sometimes, using once, few, many, or a class for an expanded clone.

J gene,clone size,CDR3 length,V gene,D gene,CDR3 DNA,CDR3 protein
TRBJ2-7,once,13,TRBV7-9,-,TGTGCCAGCAGCCCAAGTAAGGGGTACGAGCAGTACTTC,CASSPSKGYEQYF
TRBJ1-4,-,14,TRBV27,-,TGTGCCAGCAGTTACGGCAGCTCTAATGAAAAACTGTTTTTT,CASSYGSSNEKLFF
TRBJ1-1,few,15,TRBV30,TRBD1,TGTGCCTGGAGTCCCGAGTTGCAGGGGGAGACTGAAGCTTTCTTT,CAWSPELQGETEAFF
TRBJ1-1,few,13,TRBV28,-,TGTGCCAGCAGTCTTCGAAGCCGGGTGGTAGCTTTCTTT,CASSLRSRVVAFF
TRBJ2-5,few,17,TRBV10-3,-,TGTGCCATCTCCTCCCCAGCAGCCCCGACCAACCAAGAGACCCAGTACTTC,CAISSPAAPTNQETQYF
TRBJ2-1,many,18,TRBV4-1,-,TGCGCCAGCAGCCAAGGGGCTAGACGAGCGGAAAGGGACAATGAGCAGTTCTTC,CASSQGARRAERDNEQFF
TRBJ1-4,few,15,TRBV6-5,-,TGTGCCAGCAGTTACGAGGGGGGAGCTAATGAAAAACTGTTTTTT,CASSYEGGANEKLFF
TRBJ2-1,-,13,TRBV12-3/TRBV12-4,-,TGTGCCAGCAGTTTAGTACGAGTCGATGAGCAGTTCTTC,CASSLVRVDEQFF
TRBJ2-3,few,15,TRBV29-1,TRBD2,TGCAGCGTCGCGCGACTAGCGGGACCTTCGAATACGCAGTATTTT,CSVARLAGPSNTQYF
TRBJ2-3,few,21,TRBV18,-,TGTGCCAGCTCACCATCGGCGGAGGGTCTAGGAGGTGACATTTGGACAGATACGCAGTATTTT,CASSPSAEGLGGDIWTDTQYF